A selection of T cell receptor beta chains follows, all from one sample in a study of shared clonotypes between healthy human individuals. The table came from immunoSEQ multiplex PCR; TCRdb's copy has only in-frame clones and leaves some out. The sample comprises a few million clones, about 92% of which are singletons, and about 0.41% rests with the top ten. Specimen: naive CD4+ T cells from PBMCs. Receptors were obtained from a man aged 18 to 29 in good health. Some clones in this sample may be carry-over from other donors' samples. Each CDR3 is given with its conserved first and last residue. D genes are given only for firm matches. Clone size, where shown, is once, few, many, or a class for clones that have expanded.

cdr3_length	d_call	v_call	clone_size	j_call	cdr3_aa	cdr3_nt
16	TRBD1	TRBV7-2	.	TRBJ2-7	CASSPSPGQGTYEQYF	TGTGCCAGCAGCCCCAGTCCAGGACAGGGGACCTACGAGCAGTACTTC
16	TRBD2	TRBV7-8	.	TRBJ2-7	CASSSRALAGGYEQYF	TGTGCCAGCAGCTCCAGAGCTCTAGCGGGAGGATACGAGCAGTACTTC
16	TRBD1	TRBV28	once	TRBJ2-7	CASLPGQGFLSYEQYF	TGTGCCAGCCTACCGGGACAGGGGTTTCTGTCCTACGAGCAGTACTTC
12	.	TRBV6-5	.	TRBJ2-7	CASSTGKREQYF	TGTGCCAGCAGCACAGGAAAGAGGGAGCAGTACTTC
17	TRBD2	TRBV5-8	.	TRBJ2-3	CASGTSGTFPSTDTQYF	TGTGCCAGCGGCACTAGCGGGACTTTCCCTAGCACAGATACGCAGTATTTT
14	.	TRBV7-2	.	TRBJ2-5	CASSSRRSQETQYF	TGTGCCAGCAGCTCGAGGAGGTCCCAAGAGACCCAGTACTTC
15	.	TRBV28	.	TRBJ2-2	CASSLSGSRAGELFF	TGTGCCAGCAGTTTATCAGGGTCTCGGGCCGGGGAGCTGTTTTTT
15	.	TRBV5-1	.	TRBJ2-7	CASSLVAGPTYEQYF	TGCGCCAGCAGCTTGGTGGCGGGACCGACCTACGAGCAGTACTTC
16	.	TRBV5-6	.	TRBJ2-5	CASRTRRPWKEETQYF	TGTGCCAGCAGAACTAGACGACCTTGGAAAGAAGAGACCCAGTACTTC
15	.	TRBV5-6	.	TRBJ1-1	CASSLVGQAGTEAFF	TGTGCCAGCAGCTTGGTAGGCCAGGCGGGCACTGAAGCTTTCTTT
15	.	TRBV5-4	.	TRBJ2-2	CASSDRRANTGELFF	TGTGCCAGCAGCGACAGGAGAGCGAACACCGGGGAGCTGTTTTTT
16	.	TRBV30	once	TRBJ1-2	CAWSRRRGALGYGYTF	TGTGCCTGGAGTCGCAGGCGGGGGGCCCTCGGCTATGGCTACACCTTC